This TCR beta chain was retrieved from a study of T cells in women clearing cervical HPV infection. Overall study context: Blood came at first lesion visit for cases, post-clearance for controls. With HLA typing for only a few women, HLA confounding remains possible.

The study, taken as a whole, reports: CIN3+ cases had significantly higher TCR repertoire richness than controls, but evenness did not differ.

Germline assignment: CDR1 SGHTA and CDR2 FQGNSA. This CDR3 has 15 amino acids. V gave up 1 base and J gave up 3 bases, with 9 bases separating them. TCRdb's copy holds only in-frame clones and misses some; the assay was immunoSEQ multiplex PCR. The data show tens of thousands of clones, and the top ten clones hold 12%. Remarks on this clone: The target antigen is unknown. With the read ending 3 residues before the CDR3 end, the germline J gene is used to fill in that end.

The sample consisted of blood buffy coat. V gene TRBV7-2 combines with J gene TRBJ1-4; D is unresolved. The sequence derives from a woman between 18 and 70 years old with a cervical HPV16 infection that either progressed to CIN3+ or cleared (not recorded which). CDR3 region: CASSLVAGSNEKLFF. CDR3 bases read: TGTGCCAGCAGCTTAGTTGCGGGATCTAATGAAAAA.